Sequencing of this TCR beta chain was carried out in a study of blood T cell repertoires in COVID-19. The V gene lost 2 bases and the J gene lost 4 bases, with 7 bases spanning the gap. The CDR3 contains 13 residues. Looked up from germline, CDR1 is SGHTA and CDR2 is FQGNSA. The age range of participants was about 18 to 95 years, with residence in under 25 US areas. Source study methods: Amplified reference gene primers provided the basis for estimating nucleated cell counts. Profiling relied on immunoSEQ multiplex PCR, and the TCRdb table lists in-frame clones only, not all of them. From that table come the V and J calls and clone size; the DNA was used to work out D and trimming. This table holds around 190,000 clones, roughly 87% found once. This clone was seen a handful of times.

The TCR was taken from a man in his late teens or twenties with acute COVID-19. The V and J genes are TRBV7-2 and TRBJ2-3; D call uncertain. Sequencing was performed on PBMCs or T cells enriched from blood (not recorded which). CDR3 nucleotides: TGTGCCAGCAGCTTATTCTCGGCAGATACGCAGTATTTT. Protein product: CASSLFSADTQYF.